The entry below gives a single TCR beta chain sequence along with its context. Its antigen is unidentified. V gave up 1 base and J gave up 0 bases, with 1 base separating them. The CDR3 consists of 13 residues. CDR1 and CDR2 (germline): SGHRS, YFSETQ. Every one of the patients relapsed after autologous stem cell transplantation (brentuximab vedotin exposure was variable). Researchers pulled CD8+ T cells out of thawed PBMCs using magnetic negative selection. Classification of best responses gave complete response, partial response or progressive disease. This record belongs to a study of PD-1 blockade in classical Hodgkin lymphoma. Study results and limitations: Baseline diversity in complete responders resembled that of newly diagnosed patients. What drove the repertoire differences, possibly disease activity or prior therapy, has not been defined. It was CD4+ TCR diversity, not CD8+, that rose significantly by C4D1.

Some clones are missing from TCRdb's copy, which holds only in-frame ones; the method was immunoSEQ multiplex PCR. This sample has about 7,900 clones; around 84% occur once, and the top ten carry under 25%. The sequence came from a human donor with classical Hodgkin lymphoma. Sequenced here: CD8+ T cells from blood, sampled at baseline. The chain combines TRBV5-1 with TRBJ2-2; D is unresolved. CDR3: CASSLTNTGELFF. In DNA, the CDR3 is TGCGCCAGCAGCTTGACGAACACCGGGGAGCTGTTTTTT.